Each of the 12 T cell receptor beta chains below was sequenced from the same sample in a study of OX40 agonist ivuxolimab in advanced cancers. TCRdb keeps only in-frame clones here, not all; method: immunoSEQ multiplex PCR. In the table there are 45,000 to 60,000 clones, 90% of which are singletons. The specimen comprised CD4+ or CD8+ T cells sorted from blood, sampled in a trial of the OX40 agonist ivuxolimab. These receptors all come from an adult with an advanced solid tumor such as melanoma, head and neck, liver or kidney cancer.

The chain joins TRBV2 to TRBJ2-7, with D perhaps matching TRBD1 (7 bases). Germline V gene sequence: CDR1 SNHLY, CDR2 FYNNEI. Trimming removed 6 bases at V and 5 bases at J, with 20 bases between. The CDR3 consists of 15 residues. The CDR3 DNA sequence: TGTGCCAGCAGCCAAGGGGGCGGTTCTAGCGACGAGCAGTACTTC. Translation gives CASSQGGGSSDEQYF.

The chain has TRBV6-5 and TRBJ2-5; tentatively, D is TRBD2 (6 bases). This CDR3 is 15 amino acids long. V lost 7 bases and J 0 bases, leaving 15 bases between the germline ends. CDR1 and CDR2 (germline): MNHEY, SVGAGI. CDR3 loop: CASTLTGGYQETQYF. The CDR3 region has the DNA TGTGCCAGCACCTTGACTGGGGGGTACCAAGAGACCCAGTACTTC.

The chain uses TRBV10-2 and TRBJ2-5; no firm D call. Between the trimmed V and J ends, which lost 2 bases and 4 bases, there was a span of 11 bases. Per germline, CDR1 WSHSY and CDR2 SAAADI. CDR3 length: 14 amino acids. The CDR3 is CASSEPSMGETQYF. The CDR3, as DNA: TGCGCCAGCAGTGAGCCCTCCATGGGAGAGACCCAGTACTTC.

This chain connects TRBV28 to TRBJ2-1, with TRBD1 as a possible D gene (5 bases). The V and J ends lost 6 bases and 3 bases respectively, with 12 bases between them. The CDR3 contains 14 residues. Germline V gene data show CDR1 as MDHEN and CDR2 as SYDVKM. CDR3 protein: CASSKPDNYNEQFF. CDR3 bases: TGTGCCAGCAGCAAACCGGACAACTACAATGAGCAGTTCTTC.

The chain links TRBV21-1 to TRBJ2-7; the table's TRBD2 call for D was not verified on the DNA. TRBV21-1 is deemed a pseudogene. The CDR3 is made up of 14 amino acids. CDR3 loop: CASSTNCRHPEQYF. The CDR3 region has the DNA TGTGCCAGCAGCACTAATTGCCGCCATCCGGAGCAGTACTTC.

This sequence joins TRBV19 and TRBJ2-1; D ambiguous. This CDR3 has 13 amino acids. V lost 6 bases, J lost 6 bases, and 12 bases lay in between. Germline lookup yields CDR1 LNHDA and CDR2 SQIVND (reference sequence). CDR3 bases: TGTGCCAGTAGAACCCCGAGGAGCAATGAGCAGTTCTTC. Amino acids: CASRTPRSNEQFF.

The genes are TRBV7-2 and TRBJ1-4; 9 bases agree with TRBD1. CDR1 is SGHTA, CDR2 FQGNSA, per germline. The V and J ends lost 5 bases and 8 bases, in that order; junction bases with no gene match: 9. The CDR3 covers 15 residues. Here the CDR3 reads CASSQGQGAGEKLFF. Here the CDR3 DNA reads TGTGCCAGCAGCCAGGGACAGGGAGCGGGAGAAAAACTGTTTTTT.

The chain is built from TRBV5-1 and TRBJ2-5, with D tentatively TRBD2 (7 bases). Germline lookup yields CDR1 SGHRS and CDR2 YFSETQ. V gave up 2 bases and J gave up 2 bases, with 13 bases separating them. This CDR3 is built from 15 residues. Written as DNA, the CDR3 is TGCGCCAGCAGCTTCCGAGGGGGAGGGCAAGAGACCCAGTACTTC. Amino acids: CASSFRGGGQETQYF.

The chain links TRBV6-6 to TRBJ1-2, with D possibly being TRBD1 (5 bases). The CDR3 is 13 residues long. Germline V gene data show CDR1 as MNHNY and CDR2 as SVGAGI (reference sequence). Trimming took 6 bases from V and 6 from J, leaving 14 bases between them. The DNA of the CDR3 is TGTGCCAGCAGCACTCGCCGGGGCGATGGCTACACCTTC. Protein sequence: CASSTRRGDGYTF.

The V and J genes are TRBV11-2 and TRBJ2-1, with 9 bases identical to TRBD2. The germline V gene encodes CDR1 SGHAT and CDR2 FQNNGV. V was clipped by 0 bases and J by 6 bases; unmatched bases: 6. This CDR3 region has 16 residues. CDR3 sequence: CASSLDLVAGANEQFF. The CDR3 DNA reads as TGTGCCAGCAGCTTAGATCTGGTAGCGGGGGCCAATGAGCAGTTCTTC. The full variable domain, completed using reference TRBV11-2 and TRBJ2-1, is EAGVAQSPRYKIIEKRQSVAFWCNPISGHATLYWYQQILGQGPKLLIQFQNNGVVDDSQLPKDRFSAERLKGVDSTLKIQPAKLEDSAVYLCASSLDLVAGANEQFFGPGTRLTVL.

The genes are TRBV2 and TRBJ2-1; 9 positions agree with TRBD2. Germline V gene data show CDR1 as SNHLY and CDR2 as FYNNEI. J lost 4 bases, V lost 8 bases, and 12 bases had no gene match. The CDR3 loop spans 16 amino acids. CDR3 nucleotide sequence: TGTGCCAGCGTTGACATAGCGGGGGCCACATACAATGAGCAGTTCTTC. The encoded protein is CASVDIAGATYNEQFF. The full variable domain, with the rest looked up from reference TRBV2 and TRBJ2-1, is EPEVTQTPSHQVTQMGQEVILRCVPISNHLYFYWYRQILGQKVEFLVSFYNNEISEKSEIFDDQFSVERPDGSNFTLKIRSTKLEDSAMYFCASVDIAGATYNEQFFGPGTRLTVL.

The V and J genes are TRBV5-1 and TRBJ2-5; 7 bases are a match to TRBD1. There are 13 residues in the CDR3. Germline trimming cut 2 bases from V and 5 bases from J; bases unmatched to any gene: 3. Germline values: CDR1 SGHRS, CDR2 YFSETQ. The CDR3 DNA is TGCGCCAGCAGCTTACAGGGGCGGGAGACCCAGTACTTC. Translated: CASSLQGRETQYF.